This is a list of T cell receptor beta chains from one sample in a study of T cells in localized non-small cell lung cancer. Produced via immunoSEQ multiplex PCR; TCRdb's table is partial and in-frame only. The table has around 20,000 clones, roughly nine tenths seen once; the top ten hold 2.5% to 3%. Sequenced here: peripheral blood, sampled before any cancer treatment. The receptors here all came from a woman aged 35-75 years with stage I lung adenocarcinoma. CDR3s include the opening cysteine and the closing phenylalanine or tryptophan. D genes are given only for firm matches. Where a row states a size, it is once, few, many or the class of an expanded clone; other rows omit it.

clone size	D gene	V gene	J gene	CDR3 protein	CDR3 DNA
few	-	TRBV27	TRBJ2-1	CATRSLVPGAYEQFF	TGTGCCACCCGTTCCCTCGTTCCCGGGGCCTATGAGCAGTTCTTC
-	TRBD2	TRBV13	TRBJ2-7	CASRIGHGEGGQYF	TGTGCCAGCAGGATCGGACACGGGGAGGGAGGGCAGTACTTC
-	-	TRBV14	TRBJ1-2	CASSPTPGENGYTF	TGTGCCAGCAGCCCGACGCCGGGGGAGAATGGCTACACCTTC
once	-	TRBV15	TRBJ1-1	CATSRDTDRNTEAFF	TGTGCCACCAGCAGAGATACGGACAGGAACACTGAAGCTTTCTTT
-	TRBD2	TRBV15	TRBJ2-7	CATSKRRQGASGGSYEQYF	TGTGCCACCAGCAAGCGCCGACAGGGAGCTAGCGGGGGGTCCTACGAGCAGTACTTC
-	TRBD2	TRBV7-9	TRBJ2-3	CASSLRAGGLTDTQYF	TGTGCCAGCAGCTTAAGAGCGGGGGGGCTCACAGATACGCAGTATTTT
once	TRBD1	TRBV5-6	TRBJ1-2	CASSLEQGGYGYTF	TGTGCCAGCAGCTTGGAGCAGGGGGGCTATGGCTACACCTTC
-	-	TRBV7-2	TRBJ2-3	CASSLGVRGSTDTQYF	TGTGCCAGCAGCTTAGGGGTGCGGGGTAGCACAGATACGCAGTATTTT
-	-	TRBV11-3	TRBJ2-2	CASSLGGSNTGELFF	TGTGCCAGCAGCTTAGGTGGCAGCAACACCGGGGAGCTGTTTTTT
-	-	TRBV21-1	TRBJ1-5	CASTRRTDRDYSNQPQHF	TGTGCCAGCACCAGGAGGACAGACAGGGACTATAGCAATCAGCCCCAGCATTTT
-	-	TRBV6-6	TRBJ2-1	CASSYSDNEQFF	TGTGCCAGCAGTTACTCGGACAATGAGCAGTTCTTC
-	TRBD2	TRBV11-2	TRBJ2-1	CASLPGTSGRNEQFF	TGTGCCAGCTTACCCGGGACTAGCGGGAGAAATGAGCAGTTCTTC
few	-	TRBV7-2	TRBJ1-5	CASSLGVDQPQHF	TGTGCCAGCAGCTTAGGGGTAGATCAGCCCCAGCATTTT
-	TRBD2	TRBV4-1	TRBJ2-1	CASSQDVSGGAGSYNEQFF	TGCGCCAGCAGCCAAGATGTTAGCGGGGGGGCTGGCTCCTACAATGAGCAGTTCTTC
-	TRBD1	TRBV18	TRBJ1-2	CASSAGTGLGYGYTF	TGTGCCAGCTCAGCCGGGACAGGGCTCGGGTATGGCTACACCTTC
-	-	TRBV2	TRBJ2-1	CASKVLAGNEQFF	TGTGCCAGCAAAGTCCTAGCAGGGAATGAGCAGTTCTTC
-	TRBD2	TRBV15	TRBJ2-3	CATSRDQGLAGGLDTQYF	TGTGCCACCAGCAGAGATCAGGGACTAGCGGGAGGGTTAGATACGCAGTATTTT
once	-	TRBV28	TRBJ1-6	CASRRQELNSPLHF	TGTGCCAGCAGGCGACAGGAGCTTAATTCACCCCTCCACTTT
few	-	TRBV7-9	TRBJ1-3	CASSLDGNRGNTIYF	TGTGCCAGCAGCTTAGATGGTAATCGAGGAAACACCATATATTTT
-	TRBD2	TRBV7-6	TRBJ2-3	CASSLKAGDTDTQYF	TGTGCCAGCAGCTTAAAAGCGGGGGACACAGATACGCAGTATTTT
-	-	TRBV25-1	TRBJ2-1	CASNRGASYNEQFF	TGTGCCAGCAATAGGGGTGCGTCCTACAATGAGCAGTTCTTC
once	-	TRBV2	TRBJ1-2	CASSELSPELGYTF	TGTGCCAGCAGTGAACTATCCCCCGAGCTTGGCTACACCTTC
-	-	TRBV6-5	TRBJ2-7	CASTFNGYGAYEQYF	TGTGCCAGCACCTTTAACGGCTATGGAGCCTACGAGCAGTACTTC
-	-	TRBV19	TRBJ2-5	CASGETQYF	TGTGCCAGTGGGGAGACCCAGTACTTC
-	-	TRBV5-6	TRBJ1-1	CASSLDRVGAFF	TGTGCCAGCAGCTTGGACAGGGTGGGAGCTTTCTTT
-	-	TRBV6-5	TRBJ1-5	CASRGPGTNQPQHF	TGTGCCAGCAGGGGGCCCGGGACCAATCAGCCCCAGCATTTT
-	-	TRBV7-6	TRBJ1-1	CASSLGPLNTEAFF	TGTGCCAGCAGCTTGGGACCTCTGAACACTGAAGCTTTCTTT
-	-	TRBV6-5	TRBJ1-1	CASILGANTEAFF	TGTGCCAGCATCTTAGGGGCGAACACTGAAGCTTTCTTT
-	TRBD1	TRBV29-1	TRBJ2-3	CSVGQGTDTQYF	TGCAGCGTGGGACAGGGCACAGATACGCAGTATTTT
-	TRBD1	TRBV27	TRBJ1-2	CASRHRTGLMDYGYTF	TGTGCCAGCAGACATAGGACAGGGCTCATGGACTATGGCTACACCTTC
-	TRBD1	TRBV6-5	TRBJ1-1	CASSPGQGVTEAFF	TGTGCCAGCAGTCCGGGACAGGGCGTCACTGAAGCTTTCTTT
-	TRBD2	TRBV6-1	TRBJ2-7	CASRQIAGGPDEQYF	TGTGCCAGCAGACAGATAGCGGGGGGGCCGGACGAGCAGTACTTC
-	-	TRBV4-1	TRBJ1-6	CASRREGSPLHF	TGCGCCAGCAGGCGGGAGGGTTCACCCCTCCACTTT
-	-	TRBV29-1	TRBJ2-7	CSVDGQAYEQYF	TGCAGCGTTGATGGGCAGGCGTACGAGCAGTACTTC
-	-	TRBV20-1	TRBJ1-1	CSAGQRAEAFF	TGCAGTGCTGGTCAAAGGGCTGAAGCTTTCTTT
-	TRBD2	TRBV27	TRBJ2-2	CASTRFGGRGGNTGELFF	TGTGCCAGCACCAGGTTTGGCGGGAGAGGAGGTAACACCGGGGAGCTGTTTTTT
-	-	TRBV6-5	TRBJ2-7	CASSYSTRGDYEQYF	TGTGCCAGCAGTTACTCGACGCGGGGCGACTACGAGCAGTACTTC
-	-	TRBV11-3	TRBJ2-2	CASSKDERTGELFF	TGTGCCAGCAGCAAAGACGAAAGAACCGGGGAGCTGTTTTTT
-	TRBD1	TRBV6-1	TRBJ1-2	CASGRDSFNYGYTF	TGTGCCAGCGGAAGGGACAGTTTTAACTATGGCTACACCTTC
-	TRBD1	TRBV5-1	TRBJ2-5	CASSTDRVGETQYF	TGCGCCAGCAGCACGGACAGGGTAGGGGAGACCCAGTACTTC
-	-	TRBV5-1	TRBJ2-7	CASSLGAADSYEQYF	TGCGCCAGCAGCTTGGGGGCGGCGGACTCCTACGAGCAGTACTTC
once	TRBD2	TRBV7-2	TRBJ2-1	CASSPHMAGGGDEQFF	TGTGCCAGCAGCCCCCATATGGCGGGAGGGGGCGATGAGCAGTTCTTC
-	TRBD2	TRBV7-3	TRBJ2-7	CASSLRSGGGGPNLAAYEQYF	TGTGCCAGCAGCCTCAGGTCCGGAGGCGGGGGACCGAACCTGGCCGCCTACGAGCAGTACTTC
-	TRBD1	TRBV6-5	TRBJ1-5	CASSTGTGIQPQHF	TGTGCCAGCAGTACCGGGACAGGGATTCAGCCCCAGCATTTT